One sample yielded the 9 T cell receptor beta chains listed below, sequenced in a study of CD8 T cells in ankylosing spondylitis. MiXCR, applied by TCRdb to the 5' RACE reads, yields one record per CDR3 protein. Of under 150,000 distinct CDR3 sequences listed, 9.3% are singletons. The sample consisted of blood, either unsorted or a sorted T cell fraction (not recorded which). The receptor set was obtained from a male donor with ankylosing spondylitis or in good health (not recorded which).

This rearrangement joins TRBV11-2 to TRBJ2-7; D possibly uses TRBD1 or TRBD2 (5 bases each). Germline-derived CDR1 and CDR2 are SGHAT and FQNNGV. The ends were cut back, 0 bases at V and 10 bases at J, with 19 bases in the middle. The CDR3 loop spans 15 amino acids. The CDR3 loop is CASSLDGLREGPQYF. CDR3 coding DNA: TGTGCCAGCAGCTTAGATGGCCTGCGCGAGGGGCCCCAGTACTTC.

The rearrangement links TRBV25-1 to TRBJ2-7, with TRBD2 matching over 11 bases. V shed 5 bases, J shed 9 bases, and the junction held 9 bases outside the gene matches. This CDR3 comprises 14 residues. Looked up from germline, CDR1 is MGHDK and CDR2 is SYGVNS. CDR3 protein: CASSSGASGRWQYF. As DNA, the CDR3 is TGTGCCAGCAGTTCAGGGGCTAGCGGGAGGTGGCAGTACTTC.

The CDR3 nucleotides read TGTGCCAGCACCACAGGCTACAATGAGCAGTTCTTC. Protein product: CASTTGYNEQFF. The rearrangement joins TRBV25-1 to TRBJ2-1; D might be TRBD1 (5 bases). The CDR3 spans 12 residues. The V gene's germline CDR1 is MGHDK and CDR2 SYGVNS. V dropped 7 bases and J dropped 3 bases, with 7 bases sitting between them.

The gene calls are TRBV14 and TRBJ1-2, with TRBD1 identical over 11 bases. The V gene end was trimmed by 1 base and the J gene end by 8 bases; junction bases not matched to a gene: 6. The germline CDR1 and CDR2 sequences are SGHDN and FVKESK. The length of the CDR3 is 15 residues. Here the CDR3 reads CASSQGGTGGVGYTF. The CDR3 bases are TGTGCCAGCAGCCAAGGCGGGACAGGGGGAGTCGGCTACACCTTC.

The sample holds many counts of this clonotype. The gene calls are TRBV12-3 or TRBV12-4 and TRBJ2-3, with TRBD2 matching over 11 bases. The CDR3 is 15 amino acids. Losses at the gene ends were 4 bases for V and 2 bases for J; bases not matched to a gene: 2. The CDR3 spells CASSSGLAVTDTQYF. CDR3 nucleotide sequence: TGTGCCAGCAGTTCGGGACTAGCGGTCACAGATACGCAGTATTTT.

This clonotype has at least ten counts. The V and J genes are TRBV5-1 and TRBJ2-6, with 10 bases matching TRBD1. V lost 1 base, J lost 0 bases, and 1 base stayed unmatched. Germline V lookup: CDR1 SGHRS, CDR2 YFSETQ. The length of the CDR3 is 17 residues. CDR3 sequence (DNA): TGCGCCAGCAGCTTGAGGACAGGGGGCTCTGGGGCCAACGTCCTGACTTTC. Amino acids: CASSLRTGGSGANVLTF.

This clonotype was counted at least ten times. The chain uses TRBV27 and TRBJ2-3; D may match TRBD1 or TRBD2 (6 bases each). Germline CDR1 is MNHEY and CDR2 is SMNVEV (reference sequence). Trimming took 5 bases from V and 1 from J, leaving 22 bases between them. CDR3 length: 18 amino acids. The CDR3 here is CASSPYPGASVRTDTQYF. The CDR3 DNA follows: TGTGCCAGCAGTCCCTACCCGGGGGCTAGCGTCCGCACAGATACGCAGTATTTT.

V is TRBV20-1 and J is TRBJ2-6; 7 bases match TRBD1. CDR1 and CDR2 from the germline V gene are DFQATT and SNEGSKA (reference sequence). The V and J ends lost 6 bases and 0 bases, in that order; junction bases with no gene match: 5. The CDR3 totals 15 residues. This CDR3 is CSAYDRASGANVLTF. CDR3 nucleotides: TGCAGTGCCTATGACAGGGCCTCTGGGGCCAACGTCCTGACTTTC.

There are many counts of this clonotype. The V call is TRBV7-9, the J call TRBJ2-6, with D hard to call. V lost 5 bases to trimming and J lost 3 bases, with 11 bases between them. The CDR3 spans 15 residues. Germline loops: CDR1 SEHNR, CDR2 FQNEAQ (reference sequence). The CDR3 loop is CASSERVFGANVLTF. The CDR3 nucleotides are TGTGCCAGCAGCGAGCGAGTCTTTGGGGCCAACGTCCTGACTTTC.